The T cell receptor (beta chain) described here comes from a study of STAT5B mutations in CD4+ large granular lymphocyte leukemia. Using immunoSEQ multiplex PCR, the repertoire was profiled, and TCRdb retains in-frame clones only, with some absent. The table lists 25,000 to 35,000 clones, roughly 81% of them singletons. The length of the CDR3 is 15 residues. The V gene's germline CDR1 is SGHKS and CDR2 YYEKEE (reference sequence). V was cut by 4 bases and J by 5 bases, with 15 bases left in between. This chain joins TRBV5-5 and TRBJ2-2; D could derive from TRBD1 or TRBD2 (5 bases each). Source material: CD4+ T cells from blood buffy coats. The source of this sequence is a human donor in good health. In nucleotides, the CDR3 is TGTGCCAGCAGCGTCCCGGGACGGGGAACCGGGGAGCTGTTTTTT. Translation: CASSVPGRGTGELFF.